The source of this T cell receptor beta chain is a study of CD8 T cells in ankylosing spondylitis. Study results and limitations: CD8+ cells made up the disease-linked clones, which were relatively rare in peripheral blood. Characteristic, it appeared, of ankylosing spondylitis blood was a TCR beta motif of several highly homologous variants. Certain motif variants had earlier appeared in reactive arthritis synovial fluid and blood. Reports say disease-linked clones showed up significantly more in matched ankylosing spondylitis synovial fluid.

Library preparation for TCR beta used quantitative 5'-RACE with molecular barcodes. Using its own MiXCR run on the 5' RACE reads, TCRdb lists one record per CDR3 protein. The data contain some 800,000 distinct CDR3 sequences, about 11% of them singletons. At least ten counts were recorded for this clonotype. No antigen is known for it. V lost 1 base to trimming and J lost 5 bases; unmatched junction nucleotides: 11. Germline CDR1 and CDR2: DFQATT and SNEGSKA (reference sequence). This CDR3 has 16 amino acids. The chain recombines TRBV20-1 with TRBJ2-5, with 9 bases lining up with TRBD2. The sequenced sample was blood, either unsorted or a sorted T cell fraction (not recorded which). The source is a male donor with ankylosing spondylitis. CDR3 in amino acids: CSARGHPSGIRETQYF. In DNA form, the CDR3 reads TGCAGTGCTAGAGGACACCCTAGCGGGATTAGGGAGACCCAGTACTTC.